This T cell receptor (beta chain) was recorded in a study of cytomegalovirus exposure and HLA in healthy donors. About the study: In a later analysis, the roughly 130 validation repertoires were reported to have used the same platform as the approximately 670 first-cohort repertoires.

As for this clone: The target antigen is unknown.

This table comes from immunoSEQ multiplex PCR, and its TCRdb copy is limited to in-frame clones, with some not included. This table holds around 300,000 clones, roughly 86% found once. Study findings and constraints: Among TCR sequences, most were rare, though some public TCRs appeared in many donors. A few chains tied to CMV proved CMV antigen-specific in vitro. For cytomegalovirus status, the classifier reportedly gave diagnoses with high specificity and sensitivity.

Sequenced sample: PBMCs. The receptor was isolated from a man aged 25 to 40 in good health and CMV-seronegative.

CDR3 DNA: TGTGCCAGTAGTACACCCCACCTTGGACAGGGCGATCAGCCCCAGCATTTT. Translated: CASSTPHLGQGDQPQHF. J is TRBJ1-5 and V is TRBV19; 8 bases are shared with TRBD1. CDR3 length: 17 amino acids. CDR1 is LNHDA and CDR2 is SQIVND in the germline V gene (reference sequence). V gave up 4 bases and J gave up 5 bases; unmatched junction bases: 13.